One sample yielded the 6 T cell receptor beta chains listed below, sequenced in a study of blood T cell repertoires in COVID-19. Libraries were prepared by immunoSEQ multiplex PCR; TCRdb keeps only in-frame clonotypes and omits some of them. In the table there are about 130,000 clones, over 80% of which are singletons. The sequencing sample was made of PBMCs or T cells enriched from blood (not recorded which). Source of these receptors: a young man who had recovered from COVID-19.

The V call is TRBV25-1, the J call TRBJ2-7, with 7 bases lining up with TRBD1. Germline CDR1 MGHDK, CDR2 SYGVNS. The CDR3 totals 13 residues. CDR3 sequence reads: CASSDGLGQSLDV. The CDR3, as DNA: TGTGCCAGCAGTGATGGCCTGGGACAGTCCTTAGACGTC.

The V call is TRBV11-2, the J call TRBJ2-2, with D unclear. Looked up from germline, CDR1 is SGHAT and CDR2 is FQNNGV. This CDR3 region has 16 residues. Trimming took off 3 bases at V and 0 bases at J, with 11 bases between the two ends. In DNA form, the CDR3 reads TGTGCCAGCAGCTTGGGCATCTTCGCGAACACCGGGGAGCTGTTTTTT. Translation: CASSLGIFANTGELFF.

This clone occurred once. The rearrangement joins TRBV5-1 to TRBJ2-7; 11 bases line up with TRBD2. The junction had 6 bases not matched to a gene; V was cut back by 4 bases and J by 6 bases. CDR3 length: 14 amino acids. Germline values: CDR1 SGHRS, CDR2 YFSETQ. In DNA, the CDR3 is TGCGCCAGCAGCCTGGGGACTAGCGGTAGCGAGCAGTACTTC. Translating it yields CASSLGTSGSEQYF.

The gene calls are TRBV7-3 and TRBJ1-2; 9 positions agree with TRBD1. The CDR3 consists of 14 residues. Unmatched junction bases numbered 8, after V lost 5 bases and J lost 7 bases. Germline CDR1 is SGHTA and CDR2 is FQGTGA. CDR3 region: CASSMTGGFAGYTF. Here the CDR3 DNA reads TGTGCCAGCAGCATGACAGGGGGTTTTGCTGGCTACACCTTC. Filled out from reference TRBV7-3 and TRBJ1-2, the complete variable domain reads GAGVSQTPSNKVTEKGKYVELRCDPISGHTALYWYRQSLGQGPEFLIYFQGTGAADDSGLPNDRFFAVRPEGSVSTLKIQRTERGDSAVYLCASSMTGGFAGYTFGSGTRLTVV.

The CDR3 DNA sequence: TGTGCCAGCAGCCAACACGGGACAGGGGGTTGGGGTGACACTGAAGCTTTCTTT. This gives the protein CASSQHGTGGWGDTEAFF. The chain is built from TRBV14 and TRBJ1-1; 11 nucleotides agree with TRBD1. Trimming cost V 2 bases and J 3 bases; bases outside gene matches: 11. CDR1 and CDR2 (germline): SGHDN, FVKESK. The CDR3 runs 18 residues.

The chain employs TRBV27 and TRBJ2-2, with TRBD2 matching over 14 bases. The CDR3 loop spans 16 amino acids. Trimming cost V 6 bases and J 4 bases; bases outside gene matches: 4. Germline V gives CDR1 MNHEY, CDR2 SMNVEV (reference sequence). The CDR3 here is CASRGTSGRFTGELFF. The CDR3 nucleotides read TGTGCCAGCAGGGGGACTAGCGGGAGATTCACCGGGGAGCTGTTTTTT.